The clone carrying this TCR beta chain appeared once. Methods used by the authors: Nucleated cell counts were estimated from reference gene primer amplification. Repertoires were generated with immunoSEQ multiplex PCR, while TCRdb's copy carries only in-frame clones and drops some. Clonal size and the V and J genes are those of that table, whereas D and trimming came from the DNA. The table has roughly 90,000 clones, about 88% seen once; the top ten hold approximately 5.2%. This specimen belongs to a study of blood T cell repertoires in COVID-19. As for the study in general: From T cells, B-cell-depleted T cells, or PBMCs came the material, which was cDNA or gDNA.

This CDR3 comprises 14 residues. V was shortened by 2 bases and J by 1 base, with 9 bases between the two germline ends. Germline CDR1 reads MNHNS; CDR2 reads SASEGT. This rearrangement joins TRBV6-1 to TRBJ2-7; D possibly corresponds to TRBD2 (6 bases). The receptor was isolated from an elderly woman with active COVID-19. Source material: peripheral blood. CDR3 sequence reads: CASSEQGLSYEQYF. The DNA for the CDR3 is TGTGCCAGCAGTGAACAGGGACTTTCCTACGAGCAGTACTTC.